The 4 T cell receptor beta chains below were found in one sample sequenced in a study of cytomegalovirus exposure and HLA in healthy donors. With 60 Vbeta and 13 Jbeta primers, the PCR was carried out. The repertoire was sequenced with immunoSEQ multiplex PCR; TCRdb's copy has only in-frame clones and lacks some. In the table there are tens of thousands of clones, about 81% of which are singletons. Input material: PBMCs. Receptor source: a human donor in good health.

The genes are TRBV19 and TRBJ1-1, with 7 bases lining up with TRBD1. V dropped 1 base and J dropped 0; count of bases not matched to a gene: 2. The CDR3 length is 15 residues. Germline V gene lookup returns CDR1 LNHDA and CDR2 SQIVND (reference sequence). The CDR3 DNA reads TGTGCCAGTAGTATAGCGGGACAGATGAACACTGAAGCTTTCTTT. It codes for CASSIAGQMNTEAFF.

This chain connects TRBV6-1 to TRBJ1-1; unclear D gene. Germline loops: CDR1 MNHNS, CDR2 SASEGT. V gave up 1 base and J gave up 5 bases, with 8 bases separating them. The CDR3 totals 13 residues. The CDR3 DNA is TGTGCCAGCAGTGAAGGGAGGGTGACTGAAGCTTTCTTT. The encoded protein is CASSEGRVTEAFF.

This clone was detected a few times. V gene TRBV11-2 combines with J gene TRBJ2-7; D uncertain. Per the germline V gene, CDR1 is SGHAT and CDR2 is FQNNGV. The V end lost 1 base, the J end lost 8 bases, and 6 bases lay between the germline ends. The length of the CDR3 is 11 residues. In DNA form, the CDR3 reads TGTGCCAGCAGCTTAGTAGACAAGCAGTACTTC. Its protein is CASSLVDKQYF. Looking up the rest from reference TRBV11-2 and TRBJ2-7 gives the full variable domain: EAGVAQSPRYKIIEKRQSVAFWCNPISGHATLYWYQQILGQGPKLLIQFQNNGVVDDSQLPKDRFSAERLKGVDSTLKIQPAKLEDSAVYLCASSLVDKQYFGPGTRLTVT.

The chain is built from TRBV6-1 and TRBJ1-5, with 10 bases fitting TRBD1. Unmatched junction bases numbered 5, after V lost 3 bases and J lost 0 bases. CDR1 MNHNS and CDR2 SASEGT come from the germline V gene. The CDR3 totals 17 residues. The CDR3 spells CASSETGGPYSNQPQHF. CDR3 nucleotides: TGTGCCAGCAGTGAGACAGGGGGCCCCTATAGCAATCAGCCCCAGCATTTT.